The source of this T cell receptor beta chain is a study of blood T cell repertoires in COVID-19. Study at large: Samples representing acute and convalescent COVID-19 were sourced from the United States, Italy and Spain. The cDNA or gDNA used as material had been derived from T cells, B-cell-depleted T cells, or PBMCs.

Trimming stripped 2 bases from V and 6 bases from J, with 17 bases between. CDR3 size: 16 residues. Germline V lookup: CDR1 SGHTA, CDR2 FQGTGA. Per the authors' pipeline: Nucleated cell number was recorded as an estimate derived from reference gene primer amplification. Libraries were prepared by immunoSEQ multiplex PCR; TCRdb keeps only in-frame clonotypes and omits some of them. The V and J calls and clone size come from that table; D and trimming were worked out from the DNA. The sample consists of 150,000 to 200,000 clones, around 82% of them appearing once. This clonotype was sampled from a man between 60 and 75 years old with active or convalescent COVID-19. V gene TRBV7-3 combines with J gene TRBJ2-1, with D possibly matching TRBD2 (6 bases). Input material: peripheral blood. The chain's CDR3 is CASSLGGAEGANEQFF. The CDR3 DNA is TGTGCCAGCAGCTTAGGCGGGGCCGAAGGTGCCAATGAGCAGTTCTTC. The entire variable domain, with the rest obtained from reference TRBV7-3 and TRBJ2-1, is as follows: GAGVSQTPSNKVTEKGKYVELRCDPISGHTALYWYRQSLGQGPEFLIYFQGTGAADDSGLPNDRFFAVRPEGSVSTLKIQRTERGDSAVYLCASSLGGAEGANEQFFGPGTRLTVL.